Here is one T cell receptor (beta chain) with its context. Its antigen remains unknown. Profiling relied on immunoSEQ multiplex PCR, and the TCRdb table lists in-frame clones only, not all of them. The table has more than 150,000 clones, roughly nine tenths seen once; the top ten hold about 5.5%. This record comes from a study of Ad26.COV2.S vaccination and SARS-CoV-2 variants. Regarding the study as a whole: TCR breadth and depth estimates may have understated total T cell responses. Breadth, reportedly substantial, characterized the spike-specific CD8+ and CD4+ T cell responses after vaccination.

The sequences come from peripheral blood, collected after recovery from COVID-19. The origin of this receptor is a human donor who had recovered from COVID-19.

The CDR3 sequence: CASSQGTSSYEQYF. The CDR3 region has the DNA TGCGCCAGCAGCCAAGGGACCAGCTCCTACGAGCAGTACTTC. The chain has TRBV4-1 and TRBJ2-7; no definite D call. The ends were cut back, 1 base at V and 0 bases at J, with 7 bases in the middle. The CDR3 is 14 amino acids. The germline V gene encodes CDR1 MGHRA and CDR2 YSYEKL.